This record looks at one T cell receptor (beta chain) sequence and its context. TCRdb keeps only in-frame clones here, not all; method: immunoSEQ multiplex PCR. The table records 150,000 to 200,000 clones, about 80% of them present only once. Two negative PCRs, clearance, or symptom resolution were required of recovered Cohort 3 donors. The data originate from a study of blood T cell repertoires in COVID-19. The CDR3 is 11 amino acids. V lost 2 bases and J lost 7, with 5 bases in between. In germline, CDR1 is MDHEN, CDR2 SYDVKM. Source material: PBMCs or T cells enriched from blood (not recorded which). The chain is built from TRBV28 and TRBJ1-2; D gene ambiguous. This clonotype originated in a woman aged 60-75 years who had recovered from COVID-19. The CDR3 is CASSLEGGYTF. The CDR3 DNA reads TGTGCCAGCAGTTTAGAGGGTGGCTACACCTTC.